This paragraph reports one T cell receptor beta chain. The CDR3 extends over 15 amino acids. Each participant's cohort was designated according to participant-reported clinical history. All exposed participants met a person with COVID-19 within 2 weeks before entering the study. The sample belongs to a study of blood T cell repertoires in COVID-19. Across the whole study: Researchers got acute and convalescent COVID-19 samples from the United States, Italy and Spain.

Profiling relied on immunoSEQ multiplex PCR, and the TCRdb table lists in-frame clones only, not all of them. The profile shows about 220,000 clones, roughly 90% of them singletons. The chain combines TRBV7-5 with TRBJ1-1; the D call in the table, TRBD1, was not verified against the DNA. TRBV7-5 constitutes a pseudogene. The sample consisted of PBMCs or T cells enriched from blood (not recorded which). The clonotype originates from a man under 40 who had been exposed to COVID-19. CDR3 nucleotide sequence: TGTGTCAGAAGTCCGGCAGGGAACGAAAACACTGAAGCTTTCTTT. Protein product: CVRSPAGNENTEAFF.